This T cell receptor (beta chain) came from a study of cytomegalovirus exposure and HLA in healthy donors. Primers: 60 Vbeta forward and 13 Jbeta reverse. Clones were read by immunoSEQ multiplex PCR, and TCRdb kept only the in-frame ones, dropping some. This table has some 150,000 clones, over 75% appearing once. The ends were cut back, 5 bases at V and 4 bases at J, with 11 bases in the middle. Germline CDR1 SGHAT, CDR2 FQNNGV. This CDR3 is built from 13 residues. This chain joins TRBV11-2 and TRBJ2-5, with D tentatively TRBD2 (6 bases). Sample: PBMCs. The sequence was collected from a man aged 30 to 39 in good health and CMV-seropositive. The CDR3 spells CASSRGGIETQYF. In DNA, the CDR3 is TGTGCCAGCAGCCGCGGCGGGATAGAGACCCAGTACTTC.